This T cell receptor beta chain was sequenced during a study of T cell responses to AZD1222 COVID-19 vaccine. The wider study: Analyses pooled second doses at about 4 or about 12 weeks.

Whole-study findings and limits: Every sample of the repertoires postdated the peak T cell response. White British people made up most donors, females outnumbered males, and clonal diversity was possibly underestimated. Across spike, vaccine-associated CD4 TCRs were found, dominant at 160-218 and 743-854.

TCRdb keeps only in-frame clones here, not all; method: immunoSEQ multiplex PCR. The sample contains about 110,000 clones, 88% of which appear only once. Trimming stripped 5 bases from V and 7 bases from J, with 8 bases between. The CDR3 covers 11 residues. A word on this clone: Its antigen is still unknown.

Sequencing was performed on peripheral blood, taken on day 0 of AZD1222 vaccination. The chain has TRBV12-3 or TRBV12-4 and TRBJ1-2; D is possibly TRBD1 (5 bases). The sequence was collected from an adult in good health. The CDR3 spells CASSATGGYTF. The DNA of the CDR3 is TGTGCCAGCAGTGCCACAGGTGGCTACACCTTC.